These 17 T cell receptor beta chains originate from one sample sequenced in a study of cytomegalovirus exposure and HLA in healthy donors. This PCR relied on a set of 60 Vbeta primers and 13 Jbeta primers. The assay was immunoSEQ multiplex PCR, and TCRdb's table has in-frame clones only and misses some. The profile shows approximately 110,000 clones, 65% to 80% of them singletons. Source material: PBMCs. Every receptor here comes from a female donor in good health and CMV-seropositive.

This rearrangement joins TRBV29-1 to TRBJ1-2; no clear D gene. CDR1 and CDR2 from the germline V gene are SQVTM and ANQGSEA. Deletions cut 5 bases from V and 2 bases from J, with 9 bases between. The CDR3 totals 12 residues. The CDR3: CSVLTANYGYTF. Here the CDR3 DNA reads TGCAGCGTTCTAACCGCAAACTATGGCTACACCTTC. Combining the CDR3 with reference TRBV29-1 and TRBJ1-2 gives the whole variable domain SAVISQKPSRDICQRGTSLTIQCQVDSQVTMMFWYRQQPGQSLTLIATANQGSEATYESGFVIDKFPISRPNLTFSTLTVSNMSPEDSSIYLCSVLTANYGYTFGSGTRLTVV.

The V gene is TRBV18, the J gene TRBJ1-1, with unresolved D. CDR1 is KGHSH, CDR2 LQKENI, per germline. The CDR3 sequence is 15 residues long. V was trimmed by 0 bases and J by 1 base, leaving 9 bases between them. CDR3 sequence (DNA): TGTGCCAGCTCACCACCAGCAGGCGCGAACACTGAAGCTTTCTTT. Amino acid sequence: CASSPPAGANTEAFF.

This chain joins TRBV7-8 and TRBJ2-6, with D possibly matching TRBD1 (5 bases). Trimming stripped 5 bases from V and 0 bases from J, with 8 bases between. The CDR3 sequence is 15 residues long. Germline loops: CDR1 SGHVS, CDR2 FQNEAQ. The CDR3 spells CASSQTGSGANVLTF. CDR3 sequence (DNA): TGTGCCAGCAGCCAAACAGGCTCTGGGGCCAACGTCCTGACTTTC.

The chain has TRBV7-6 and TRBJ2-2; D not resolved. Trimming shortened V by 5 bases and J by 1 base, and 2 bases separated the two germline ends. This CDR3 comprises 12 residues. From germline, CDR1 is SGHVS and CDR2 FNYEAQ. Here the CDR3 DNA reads TGTGCCAGCAGCCGGAACACCGGGGAGCTGTTTTTT. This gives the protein CASSRNTGELFF.

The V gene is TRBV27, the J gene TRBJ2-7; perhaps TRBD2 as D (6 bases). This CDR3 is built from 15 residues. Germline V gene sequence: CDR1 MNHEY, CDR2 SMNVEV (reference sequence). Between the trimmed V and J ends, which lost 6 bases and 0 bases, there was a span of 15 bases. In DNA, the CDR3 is TGTGCCAGCAGACCCTCGGGGGTGAGCTCCTACGAGCAGTACTTC. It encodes CASRPSGVSSYEQYF.

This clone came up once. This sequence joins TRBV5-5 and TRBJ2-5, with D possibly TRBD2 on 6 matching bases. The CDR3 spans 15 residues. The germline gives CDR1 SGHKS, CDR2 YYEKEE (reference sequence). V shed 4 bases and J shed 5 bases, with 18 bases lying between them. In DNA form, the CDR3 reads TGTGCCAGCAGCCTAAGACGGGGGTCGGGGGAGACCCAGTACTTC. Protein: CASSLRRGSGETQYF.

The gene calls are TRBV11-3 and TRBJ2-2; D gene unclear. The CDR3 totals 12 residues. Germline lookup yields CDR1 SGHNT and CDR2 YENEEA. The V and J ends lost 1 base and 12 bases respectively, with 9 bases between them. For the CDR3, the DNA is TGTGCCAGCAGCTTAGTTCCTTGGCAGCTGTTTTTT. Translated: CASSLVPWQLFF.

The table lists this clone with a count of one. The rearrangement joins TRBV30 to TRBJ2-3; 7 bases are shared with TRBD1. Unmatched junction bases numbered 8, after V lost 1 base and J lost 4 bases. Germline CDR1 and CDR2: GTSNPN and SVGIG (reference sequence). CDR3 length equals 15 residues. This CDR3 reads CAWSEGQPGADTQYF. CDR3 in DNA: TGTGCCTGGAGTGAGGGACAGCCGGGCGCAGATACGCAGTATTTT. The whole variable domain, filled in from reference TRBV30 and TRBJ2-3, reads SQTIHQWPATLVQPVGSPLSLECTVEGTSNPNLYWYRQAAGRGLQLLFYSVGIGQISSEVPQNLSASRPQDRQFILSSKKLLLSDSGFYLCAWSEGQPGADTQYFGPGTRLTVL.

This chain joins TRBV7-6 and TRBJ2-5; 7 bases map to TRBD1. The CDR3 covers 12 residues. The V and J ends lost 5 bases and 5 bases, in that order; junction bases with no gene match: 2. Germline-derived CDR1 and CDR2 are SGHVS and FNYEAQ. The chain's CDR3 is CASSHRGETQYF. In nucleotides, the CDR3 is TGTGCCAGCAGCCACAGGGGTGAGACCCAGTACTTC.

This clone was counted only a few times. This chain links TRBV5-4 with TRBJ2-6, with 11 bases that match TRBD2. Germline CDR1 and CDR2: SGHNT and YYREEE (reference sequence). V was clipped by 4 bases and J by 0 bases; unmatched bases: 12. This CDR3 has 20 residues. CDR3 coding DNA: TGTGCCAGCAGCCGCCGGCTTTTGACTAGCGGGGTCTCTGGGGCCAACGTCCTGACTTTC. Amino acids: CASSRRLLTSGVSGANVLTF.

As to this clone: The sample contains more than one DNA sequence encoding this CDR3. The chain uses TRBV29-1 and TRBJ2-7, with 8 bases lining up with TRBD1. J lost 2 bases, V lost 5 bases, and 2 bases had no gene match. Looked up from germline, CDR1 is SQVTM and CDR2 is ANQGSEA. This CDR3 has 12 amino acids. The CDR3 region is CSVRTGTYEQYF. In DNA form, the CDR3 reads TGCAGCGTTCGGACAGGGACCTACGAGCAGTACTTC.

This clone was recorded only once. CDR3 residues: CASSQDRVPKNIQYF. The CDR3 bases are TGTGCCAGCAGCCAAGACAGGGTGCCTAAAAACATTCAGTACTTC. V usage is TRBV4-2 and J usage is TRBJ2-4; D perhaps matches TRBD1 (5 bases). The V and J ends lost 0 bases and 4 bases respectively, with 10 bases between them. Germline V gene sequence: CDR1 LGHNA, CDR2 YNFKEQ. The CDR3 totals 15 residues.

This CDR3 reads CASSLRQGNTGELFF. The CDR3 DNA reads as TGTGCCAGCAGCTTAAGACAGGGGAACACCGGGGAGCTGTTTTTT. The chain links TRBV5-6 to TRBJ2-2; 7 positions agree with TRBD1. The CDR3 consists of 15 residues. With V trimmed by 2 bases and J by 1 base, 2 bases remained unmatched. Germline V gene sequence: CDR1 SGHDT, CDR2 YYEEEE.

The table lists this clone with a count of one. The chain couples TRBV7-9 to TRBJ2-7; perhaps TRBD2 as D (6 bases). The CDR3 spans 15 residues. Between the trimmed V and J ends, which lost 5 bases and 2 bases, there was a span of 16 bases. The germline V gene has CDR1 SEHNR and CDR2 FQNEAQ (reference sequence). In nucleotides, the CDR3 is TGTGCCAGCAGCGCATGGGACTTACAACCCTACGAGCAGTACTTC. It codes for CASSAWDLQPYEQYF.

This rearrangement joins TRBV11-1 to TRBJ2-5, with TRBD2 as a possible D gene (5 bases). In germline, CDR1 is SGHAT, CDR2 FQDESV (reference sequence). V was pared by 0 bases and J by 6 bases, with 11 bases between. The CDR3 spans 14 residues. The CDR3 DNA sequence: TGTGCCAGCAGCTTAGCGCGGGCCACCCAGACCCAGTACTTC. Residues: CASSLARATQTQYF. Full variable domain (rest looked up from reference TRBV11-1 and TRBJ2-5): EAEVAQSPRYKITEKSQAVAFWCDPISGHATLYWYRQILGQGPELLVQFQDESVVDDSQLPKDRFSAERLKGVDSTLKIQPAELGDSAMYLCASSLARATQTQYFGPGTRLLVL.

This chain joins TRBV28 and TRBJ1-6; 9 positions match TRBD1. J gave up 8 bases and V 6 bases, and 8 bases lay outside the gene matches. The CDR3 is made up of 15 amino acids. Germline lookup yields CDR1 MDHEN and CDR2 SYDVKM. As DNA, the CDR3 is TGTGCCAGCAGAAGTACAGGGGGCGGTTATTCACCCCTCCACTTT. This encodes CASRSTGGGYSPLHF.

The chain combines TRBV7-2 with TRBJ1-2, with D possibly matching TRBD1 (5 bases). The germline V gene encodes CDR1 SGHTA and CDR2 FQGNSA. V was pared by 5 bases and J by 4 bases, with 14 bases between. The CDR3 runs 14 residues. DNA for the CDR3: TGTGCCAGCAGCGCCGCGACAGACGTCTATGGCTACACCTTC. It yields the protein CASSAATDVYGYTF.